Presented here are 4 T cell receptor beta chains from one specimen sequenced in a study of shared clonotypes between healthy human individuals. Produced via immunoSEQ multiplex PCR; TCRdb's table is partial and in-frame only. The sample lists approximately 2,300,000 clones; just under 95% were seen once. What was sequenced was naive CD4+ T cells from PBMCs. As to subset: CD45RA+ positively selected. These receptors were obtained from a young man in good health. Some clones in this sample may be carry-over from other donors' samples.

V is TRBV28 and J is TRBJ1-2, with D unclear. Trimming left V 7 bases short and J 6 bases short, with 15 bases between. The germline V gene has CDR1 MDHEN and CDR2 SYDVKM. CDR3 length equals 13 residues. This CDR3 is CASTLRTAHGYTF. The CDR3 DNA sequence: TGTGCCAGCACCCTAAGGACCGCGCATGGCTACACCTTC.

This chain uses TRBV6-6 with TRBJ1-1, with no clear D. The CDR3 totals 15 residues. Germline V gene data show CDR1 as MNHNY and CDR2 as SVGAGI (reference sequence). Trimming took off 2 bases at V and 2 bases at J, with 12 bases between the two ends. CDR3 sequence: CASSYDRGANTEAFF. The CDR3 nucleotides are TGTGCCAGCAGTTACGATCGCGGAGCCAACACTGAAGCTTTCTTT.

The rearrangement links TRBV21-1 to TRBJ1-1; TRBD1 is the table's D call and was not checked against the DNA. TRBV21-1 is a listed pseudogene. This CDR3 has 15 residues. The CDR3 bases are TGTGCCAGCAGCAAAGTCGGCAGGCGTGACACTGAAGCTTTCTTT. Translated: CASSKVGRRDTEAFF.

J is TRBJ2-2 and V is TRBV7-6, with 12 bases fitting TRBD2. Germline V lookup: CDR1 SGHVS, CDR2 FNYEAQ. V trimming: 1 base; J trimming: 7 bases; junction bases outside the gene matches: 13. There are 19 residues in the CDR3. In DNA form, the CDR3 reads TGTGCCAGCAGCTTAGATCGGACGGCTAGCGGGAGGGCTTTCGGGGAGCTGTTTTTT. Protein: CASSLDRTASGRAFGELFF.